Following are 3 T cell receptor beta chains from one sample sequenced in a study of technical replicates of blood from a handful of donors. The repertoire was sequenced with immunoSEQ multiplex PCR; TCRdb's copy has only in-frame clones and lacks some. The table has about 99,000 clones, around 96% seen once. Sequencing used T cells isolated from PBMCs. Receptor source: a human donor in good health.

V usage is TRBV5-4 and J usage is TRBJ2-2; 9 positions match TRBD1. V lost 4 bases and J lost 4; bases outside the gene matches: 11. The germline V gene has CDR1 SGHNT and CDR2 YYREEE (reference sequence). The CDR3 runs 17 residues. The CDR3 is CASSTDRDRVSTGELFF. The CDR3 nucleotides read TGTGCCAGCAGCACGGACCGGGACAGGGTTAGCACCGGGGAGCTGTTTTTT.

The chain uses TRBV15 and TRBJ1-2; D uncertain. The CDR3 sequence is 15 residues long. Germline V gene data show CDR1 as LNHNV and CDR2 as YYDKDF (reference sequence). V was shortened by 0 bases and J by 4 bases, with 12 bases between the two germline ends. CDR3 sequence reads: CATSRELAAGYGYTF. CDR3 nucleotide sequence: TGTGCCACCAGCAGAGAATTAGCGGCAGGCTATGGCTACACCTTC. Drawing the rest from reference TRBV15 and TRBJ1-2, the complete variable domain is DAMVIQNPRYQVTQFGKPVTLSCSQTLNHNVMYWYQQKSSQAPKLLFHYYDKDFNNEADTPDNFQSRRPNTSFCFLDIRSPGLGDTAMYLCATSRELAAGYGYTFGSGTRLTVV.

The chain is built from TRBV4-1 and TRBJ1-1; D perhaps matches TRBD1 (6 bases). CDR1 is MGHRA and CDR2 is YSYEKL in the germline V gene. Trimming stripped 1 base from V and 10 bases from J, with 16 bases between. This CDR3 comprises 14 residues. DNA for the CDR3: TGCGCCAGCAGCCAAGCCAAACAGGGTCCGATAGCTTTCTTT. Its translation: CASSQAKQGPIAFF.